The 29 T cell receptor beta chains below come from one sample, sequenced in a study of blood T cells in healthy people across ages. A second PCR of roughly 7 to 11 cycles used a sample-barcoded 5' primer and a J-beta primer mix. Each CDR3 protein is one row after TCRdb ran MiXCR on the 5' RACE reads. The table lists about 680,000 distinct CDR3 sequences, 49% of them singletons. The material sequenced was blood. The receptors come from a woman in her sixties in good health.

This clonotype was counted a few times. The chain uses TRBV12-3 or TRBV12-4 and TRBJ2-7, with D uncertain. The CDR3 is made up of 14 amino acids. With 5 bases removed from V and 2 bases from J, the gap between germline ends came to 13 bases. The CDR3 sequence: CASSPLGSPYEQYF. CDR3 in DNA: TGTGCCAGCAGTCCTCTAGGAAGCCCCTACGAGCAGTACTTC.

As for this clonotype: Being one base from a much bigger clone, this may be a read error. The rearrangement uses TRBV9 and TRBJ2-5; unclear D gene. The CDR3 extends over 15 amino acids. CDR1 SGDLS and CDR2 YYNGEE come from the germline V gene. V lost 4 bases, J lost 1 base, and 14 bases lay in between. This CDR3 reads CASSQDLRIQETQYF. The CDR3 DNA follows: TGTGCCAGCAGCCAAGATCTGAGGATCCAAGAGACCCAGTACTTC.

The J gene is TRBJ1-2, the V gene TRBV29-1, with 8 bases lining up with TRBD1. Germline V gene data show CDR1 as SQVTM and CDR2 as ANQGSEA. V shed 8 bases and J 2 bases; nucleotides not matched to a gene: 4. The CDR3 extends over 12 amino acids. The CDR3 DNA is TGCAGCATCAGACAGGGGAACTATGGCTACACCTTC. Its translation: CSIRQGNYGYTF.

This clonotype was seen only a few times. The chain is built from TRBV5-5 and TRBJ1-1; maybe TRBD1 (5 bases). The V gene lost 5 bases and the J gene lost 6 bases, with 20 bases spanning the gap. CDR3 length equals 15 residues. Germline lookup yields CDR1 SGHKS and CDR2 YYEKEE (reference sequence). In nucleotides, the CDR3 is TGTGCCAGCAGTTCATTCCCCCGGGGGGTCGCTGAAGCTTTCTTT. Translated: CASSSFPRGVAEAFF.

This clonotype was counted a few times. This CDR3 reads CASRRPSVILEAFF. In DNA, the CDR3 is TGTGCCAGCAGGCGGCCTTCCGTCATCCTTGAAGCTTTCTTT. The chain couples TRBV6-2 or TRBV6-3 to TRBJ1-1; D gene uncertain. CDR1 and CDR2 from the germline V gene are MNHEY and SVGEGT. This CDR3 comprises 14 residues. Trimming removed 6 bases from V and 7 bases from J, with 18 bases in between.

This rearrangement joins TRBV20-1 to TRBJ2-5; D possibly corresponds to TRBD2 (6 bases). V was clipped by 0 bases and J by 1 base, with 12 bases between them. CDR3 length equals 15 residues. Germline V CDR1 and CDR2: DFQATT, SNEGSKA (reference sequence). CDR3 DNA sequence: TGCAGTGCTAGAGATCAGCGGGCGGCCCAAGAGACCCAGTACTTC. Amino acid sequence: CSARDQRAAQETQYF.

This clonotype was recorded at least ten times. CDR3 nucleotides: TGTGCCAGCGACAGGCAGGGGCAGGGGTACGAGCAGTACTTC. Its protein product is CASDRQGQGYEQYF. The genes are TRBV9 and TRBJ2-7, with D tentatively TRBD1 (6 bases). The CDR3 sequence is 14 residues long. V dropped 7 bases and J dropped 4 bases, with 18 bases sitting between them. The germline V gene encodes CDR1 SGDLS and CDR2 YYNGEE. The entire variable domain, with the rest obtained from reference TRBV9 and TRBJ2-7, is as follows: DSGVTQTPKHLITATGQRVTLRCSPRSGDLSVYWYQQSLDQGLQFLIQYYNGEERAKGNILERFSAQQFPDLHSELNLSSLELGDSALYFCASDRQGQGYEQYFGPGTRLTVT.

The genes are TRBV7-3 and TRBJ2-3; D possibly corresponds to TRBD2 (6 bases). Germline V gives CDR1 SGHTA, CDR2 FQGTGA. The CDR3 runs to 14 residues. Trimming removed 6 bases at V and 6 bases at J, with 16 bases between. In DNA, the CDR3 is TGTGCCAGCAGTCGCCTGCGGGGCTGGGATACGCAGTATTTT. It translates to CASSRLRGWDTQYF.

This chain joins TRBV6-5 and TRBJ1-2; the match to TRBD1 covers 9 bases. The germline CDR1 and CDR2 sequences are MNHEY and SVGAGI. This CDR3 contains 14 residues. J lost 6 bases, V lost 2 bases, and 4 bases had no gene match. The CDR3 is CASSYNRGQDGYTF. The CDR3 DNA sequence: TGTGCCAGCAGTTACAACAGGGGGCAGGATGGCTACACCTTC.

There are a few counts of this clonotype. The V gene is TRBV7-3, the J gene TRBJ2-1, with D possibly called TRBD1 or TRBD2 (6 bases each). CDR1 is SGHTA, CDR2 FQGTGA, per germline. There are 16 residues in the CDR3. Trimming left V 5 bases short and J 0 bases short, with 14 bases between. CDR3 loop: CASSLQGGSSYNEQFF. Here the CDR3 DNA reads TGTGCCAGCAGCCTACAAGGGGGGAGCTCCTACAATGAGCAGTTCTTC.

The chain is built from TRBV4-3 and TRBJ2-3; TRBD2 agrees at 7 bases. This CDR3 has 16 residues. Germline assignment: CDR1 LGHNA and CDR2 YSLEER. V was pared by 1 base and J by 2 bases, with 6 bases of the junction left unmatched. The CDR3 loop is CASSQGPGTNTDTQYF. For the CDR3, the DNA is TGCGCCAGCAGCCAAGGCCCCGGGACTAACACAGATACGCAGTATTTT.

The chain joins TRBV20-1 to TRBJ2-3, with D possibly TRBD2 on 7 matching bases. The CDR3 spans 16 residues. CDR1 and CDR2 from the germline V gene are DFQATT and SNEGSKA (reference sequence). V shed 3 bases and J shed 2 bases, with 18 bases lying between them. CDR3 sequence reads: CSARGERGHSTDTQYF. The CDR3 coding sequence is TGCAGTGCTAGGGGGGAGCGGGGACATTCCACAGATACGCAGTATTTT.

Only one count was recorded for this clonotype. The genes are TRBV20-1 and TRBJ2-7; D is unresolved. CDR1 and CDR2 from the germline V gene are DFQATT and SNEGSKA (reference sequence). V lost 2 bases to trimming and J lost 2 bases, with 13 bases between them. The CDR3 is made up of 14 amino acids. The CDR3 coding sequence is TGCAGTGCTAGATCGGCCAGTGGCGCCTACGAGCAGTACTTC. Translating gives CSARSASGAYEQYF.

The chain uses TRBV29-1 and TRBJ2-5; 7 nucleotides align to TRBD1. V was pared by 8 bases and J by 11 bases, with 17 bases of the junction left unmatched. This CDR3 spans 13 amino acids. The germline gives CDR1 SQVTM, CDR2 ANQGSEA. The CDR3 nucleotides read TGCAGCACTCGACAGGGTTGGGTCAATGAGCAGTACTTC. Its translation: CSTRQGWVNEQYF. The whole variable domain, filled in from reference TRBV29-1 and TRBJ2-5, reads SAVISQKPSRDICQRGTSLTIQCQVDSQVTMMFWYRQQPGQSLTLIATANQGSEATYESGFVIDKFPISRPNLTFSTLTVSNMSPEDSSIYLCSTRQGWVNEQYFGPGTRLLVL.

The rearrangement links TRBV18 to TRBJ1-5; D not certain. CDR1 KGHSH and CDR2 LQKENI come from the germline V gene. The CDR3 sequence is 14 residues long. Trimming cost V 0 bases and J 0 bases, with 3 bases left between them. CDR3 sequence: CASSPPYSNQPQHF. Here the CDR3 DNA reads TGTGCCAGCTCACCACCTTATAGCAATCAGCCCCAGCATTTT.

This clonotype was picked up a small number of times. The V and J genes are TRBV10-3 and TRBJ2-3; D gene uncertain. Germline V lookup: CDR1 ENHRY, CDR2 SYGVKD. Trimming removed 4 bases at V and 0 bases at J, with 5 bases between. This CDR3 is 13 amino acids long. The chain's CDR3 is CAISGRSTDTQYF. The CDR3 coding sequence is TGTGCCATCAGTGGGCGGAGCACAGATACGCAGTATTTT.

In its sample, this clonotype was seen a few times. V usage is TRBV3-1 and J usage is TRBJ2-5; D remains unclear. Trimming stripped 3 bases from V and 4 bases from J, with 3 bases between. CDR1 is LGHDT and CDR2 is YNNKEL in the germline V gene (reference sequence). The CDR3 consists of 11 residues. The chain's CDR3 is CASSHTETQYF. The CDR3 coding sequence is TGTGCCAGCAGCCATACAGAGACCCAGTACTTC.

The chain uses TRBV11-1 and TRBJ2-5; 8 bases fit TRBD1. The J call is in doubt because the DNA end fits TRBJ2-7 better. Per the germline V gene, CDR1 is SGHAT and CDR2 is FQDESV (reference sequence). The length of the CDR3 is 19 residues. In nucleotides, the CDR3 is TGTGCCAGCAGCTCAAACCCCGTCGACAGGGGCGGAAGACGGAACGAGCAGTACTTC. This encodes CASSSNPVDRGGRRNEQYF.

The V call is TRBV7-9, the J call TRBJ2-3, with D uncertain. The CDR3 loop spans 15 amino acids. V lost 0 bases to trimming and J lost 2 bases, with 9 bases between them. In germline, CDR1 is SEHNR, CDR2 FQNEAQ (reference sequence). The CDR3 region is CASSLALPATDTQYF. CDR3 coding DNA: TGTGCCAGCAGCTTAGCGCTACCGGCCACAGATACGCAGTATTTT.

The chain is built from TRBV20-1 and TRBJ2-7; the D is unclear. CDR1 and CDR2 from the germline V gene are DFQATT and SNEGSKA (reference sequence). The CDR3 is 13 residues long. The ends were cut back, 4 bases at V and 3 bases at J, with 13 bases in the middle. The CDR3 reads CSAMAEASYEQYF. In DNA form, the CDR3 reads TGCAGTGCTATGGCCGAGGCAAGCTACGAGCAGTACTTC.

This chain joins TRBV20-1 and TRBJ1-2; no clear D. Trimming pared 4 bases from V and 8 bases from J, leaving 26 bases between. Per the germline V gene, CDR1 is DFQATT and CDR2 is SNEGSKA (reference sequence). The CDR3 is 16 residues long. The CDR3 sequence is CSAINLGTAELGGYTF. DNA of the CDR3: TGCAGTGCTATCAATCTGGGAACAGCCGAGTTGGGGGGCTACACCTTC.

A few counts support this clonotype. The chain employs TRBV20-1 and TRBJ2-7; D is unresolved. Germline loops: CDR1 DFQATT, CDR2 SNEGSKA (reference sequence). V lost 1 base and J lost 5, with 21 bases in between. This CDR3 is 16 amino acids long. CDR3 amino acids: CSARGVGQPIYDEQYF. CDR3 coding DNA: TGCAGTGCTAGAGGGGTTGGCCAGCCGATTTACGACGAGCAGTACTTC.

Only a few counts were recorded for this clonotype. This chain joins TRBV29-1 and TRBJ2-3; 7 nucleotides line up with TRBD2. V lost 7 bases to trimming and J lost 5 bases; unmatched junction nucleotides: 9. The germline V gene encodes CDR1 SQVTM and CDR2 ANQGSEA. The CDR3 is 13 amino acids. CDR3 protein: CSGSLATQDTQYF. The CDR3 DNA reads TGCAGCGGGTCACTAGCGACCCAAGATACGCAGTATTTT.

The chain couples TRBV12-3 or TRBV12-4 to TRBJ1-1; D remains ambiguous. Trimming left V 1 base short and J 5 bases short, with 8 bases between. The CDR3 runs 13 residues. The CDR3 here is CASSLEEATEAFF. The DNA of the CDR3 is TGTGCCAGCAGTTTAGAGGAGGCTACTGAAGCTTTCTTT.

This chain uses TRBV5-4 with TRBJ2-1, with a tentative D call TRBD2 (5 bases). The germline gives CDR1 SGHNT, CDR2 YYREEE (reference sequence). The CDR3 covers 14 residues. The V end was cut by 2 bases, the J end by 6 bases, with 12 bases between. The CDR3 DNA follows: TGTGCCAGCAGCTTTGACTACTCAACCAATGAGCAGTTCTTC. It is translated as CASSFDYSTNEQFF.

The chain uses TRBV2 and TRBJ2-7; 9 bases align to TRBD1. This CDR3 contains 14 residues. V was clipped by 6 bases and J by 2 bases; unmatched bases: 5. The germline gives CDR1 SNHLY, CDR2 FYNNEI. CDR3 DNA sequence: TGTGCCAGCAGGGACCGACAGGGGGCCTACGAGCAGTACTTC. It encodes CASRDRQGAYEQYF.

V gene TRBV4-3 combines with J gene TRBJ2-1; D is ambiguous. CDR1 is LGHNA and CDR2 is YSLEER in the germline V gene. Trimming pared 0 bases from V and 0 bases from J, leaving 12 bases between. The CDR3 runs to 17 residues. The CDR3 DNA is TGCGCCAGCAGCCAAGACTCCCGGCTAAGCTCCTACAATGAGCAGTTCTTC. Its translation: CASSQDSRLSSYNEQFF.

In this sample, this clonotype turned up a few times. This chain connects TRBV7-2 to TRBJ2-7, with 7 positions matching TRBD1. The CDR3 is 15 residues long. Trimming took 3 bases from V and 0 from J; bases not matched to a gene: 5. Germline V CDR1 and CDR2: SGHTA, FQGNSA. CDR3 DNA sequence: TGTGCCAGCAGCTTTGACAGGGCGAGCTCCTACGAGCAGTACTTC. It specifies CASSFDRASSYEQYF.

This clonotype occurred a few times. This rearrangement joins TRBV29-1 to TRBJ2-5, with D uncertain. The CDR3 extends over 13 amino acids. Germline V gives CDR1 SQVTM, CDR2 ANQGSEA. V dropped 1 base and J dropped 2 bases, with 8 bases sitting between them. CDR3 sequence: CSVEVSEQETQYF. CDR3 bases: TGCAGCGTTGAAGTCAGTGAACAAGAGACCCAGTACTTC.